The 2 T cell receptor beta chains in this list originate from one sample, sequenced in a study of T cells after yellow fever vaccination (dated 2019 in TCRdb). Library construction relied on 5' RACE. Sequencer: Illumina NovaSeq 6000. In TCRdb, the public reads were trimmed at Q25 with fastp and aligned with MiXCR, with productive beta chains retained. Every distinct CDR3 protein forms one entry, paired with its most common genes and DNA. This sample has a few hundred thousand distinct CDR3 sequences in its table, and around 5.2% of those were observed once. Around 3.5% of the sample goes to the ten largest clones. Read against the paper, the sample's treatment or condition label means: live attenuated yellow fever vaccine strain. Sequences were derived from CD4+ T cells sorted from PBMCs, sampled on the day of the yellow fever booster vaccination. Receptor source: a man between 18 and 35 years old who received the YFV17D yellow fever vaccine.

This clonotype was detected a few times. The rearrangement uses TRBV19 and TRBJ2-1, with 10 bases matching TRBD1. The CDR3 covers 17 residues. The ends lost 5 bases at V and 7 bases at J; junction bases unmatched: 14. Germline assignment: CDR1 LNHDA and CDR2 SQIVND (reference sequence). Here the CDR3 DNA reads TGTGCCAGTAGTTCTTGGGACAGGGGAAAAGGGGCTAATGAGCAGTTCTTC. It is translated as CASSSWDRGKGANEQFF. Based on the CDR3 plus reference TRBV19 and TRBJ2-1, the full variable domain is DGGITQSPKYLFRKEGQNVTLSCEQNLNHDAMYWYRQDPGQGLRLIYYSQIVNDFQKGDIAEGYSVSREKKESFPLTVTSAQKNPTAFYLCASSSWDRGKGANEQFFGPGTRLTVL.

This clonotype was found many times. At one of its ends the junction is not consistent with the germline gene, which may arise from a read error. The V gene is TRBV7-7, the J gene TRBJ2-5, with TRBD1 as a possible D gene (5 bases). Germline V CDR1 and CDR2: SSHAT, FNYEAQ (reference sequence). The CDR3 has 13 residues. CDR3 residues: CASSLGARETQYF. Here the CDR3 DNA reads TGTGCTAGCAGCTTAGGGGCGCGAGAGACCCAGTACTTC.